A selection of T cell receptor beta chains follows, all from one sample in a study of Graves' ophthalmopathy and Graves' hyperthyroidism. TCRdb ran MiXCR on the multiplex PCR reads and lists one entry per CDR3 protein. The sample holds 300,000 or so distinct CDR3 sequences, roughly 17% seen once. The sample consisted of peripheral blood. The receptor source for this set is an adult man with Graves' ophthalmopathy. CDR3s include the opening cysteine and the closing phenylalanine or tryptophan. Fields, in order: CDR3 length, V gene, J gene, CDR3 protein.

len: 13
v_gene: TRBV12-3/TRBV12-4
j_gene: TRBJ1-2
CDR3aa: CASRGQGGVGYTF

len: 15
v_gene: TRBV7-3
j_gene: TRBJ1-6
CDR3aa: CASSLHSDGSSPLHF

len: 14
v_gene: TRBV12-3/TRBV12-4
j_gene: TRBJ2-7
CDR3aa: CASSLNGGPYEQYF

len: 11
v_gene: TRBV10-3
j_gene: TRBJ1-2
CDR3aa: CATGTHHGYTF

len: 17
v_gene: TRBV27
j_gene: TRBJ2-4
CDR3aa: CASSPLLRGSFKNIQYF

len: 15
v_gene: TRBV12-3/TRBV12-4
j_gene: TRBJ1-2
CDR3aa: CASSTDGDVNYGYTF

len: 15
v_gene: TRBV9
j_gene: TRBJ2-2
CDR3aa: CASSVEATSTGELFF

len: 16
v_gene: TRBV20-1
j_gene: TRBJ2-2
CDR3aa: CSARAPGGADTGELFF

len: 16
v_gene: TRBV12-3/TRBV12-4
j_gene: TRBJ2-2
CDR3aa: CASSLAGRGNTGELFF

len: 16
v_gene: TRBV11-2
j_gene: TRBJ1-5
CDR3aa: CASSSLLAPGNQPQHF

len: 13
v_gene: TRBV24-1
j_gene: TRBJ1-5
CDR3aa: CATSSGLNQPQHF

len: 13
v_gene: TRBV28
j_gene: TRBJ2-7
CDR3aa: CASGDRSSYEQYF

len: 14
v_gene: TRBV15
j_gene: TRBJ2-2
CDR3aa: CATSRDQGAGELFF

len: 15
v_gene: TRBV15
j_gene: TRBJ1-2
CDR3aa: CATSRARWDRTHYTF

len: 12
v_gene: TRBV5-1
j_gene: TRBJ1-6
CDR3aa: CASSFSDSPLHF

len: 13
v_gene: TRBV20-1
j_gene: TRBJ1-2
CDR3aa: CSAPFRSGYGYTF

len: 16
v_gene: TRBV2
j_gene: TRBJ2-5
CDR3aa: CASSNGLAGYQETQYF

len: 14
v_gene: TRBV12-3/TRBV12-4
j_gene: TRBJ2-2
CDR3aa: CASSIKAGGGELFF

len: 13
v_gene: TRBV19
j_gene: TRBJ1-1
CDR3aa: CASQYGEATEAFF

len: 15
v_gene: TRBV28
j_gene: TRBJ1-1
CDR3aa: CASSPWGSQNTEAFF

len: 15
v_gene: TRBV11-2
j_gene: TRBJ2-7
CDR3aa: CASSLDLSATYEQYF

len: 14
v_gene: TRBV12-3/TRBV12-4
j_gene: TRBJ1-6
CDR3aa: CASSLDRGGSPLHF

len: 17
v_gene: TRBV7-9
j_gene: TRBJ2-5
CDR3aa: CASSQAPSGGNQETQYF

len: 13
v_gene: TRBV24-1
j_gene: TRBJ2-5
CDR3aa: CATSGSARGTQYF

len: 14
v_gene: TRBV2
j_gene: TRBJ1-2
CDR3aa: CASLGLSGNYGYTF

len: 13
v_gene: TRBV6-2/TRBV6-3
j_gene: TRBJ1-1
CDR3aa: CASSIQGTTEAFF

len: 12
v_gene: TRBV11-2
j_gene: TRBJ1-1
CDR3aa: CASTSVAYEAFF

len: 13
v_gene: TRBV7-9
j_gene: TRBJ1-1
CDR3aa: CASSLEQVGVAFF

len: 12
v_gene: TRBV7-2
j_gene: TRBJ1-3
CDR3aa: CASSRTGNTIYF

len: 14
v_gene: TRBV30
j_gene: TRBJ2-5
CDR3aa: CASNPSGGVETQYF

len: 11
v_gene: TRBV29-1
j_gene: TRBJ1-2
CDR3aa: CSVLWGNEVTF

len: 17
v_gene: TRBV4-3
j_gene: TRBJ2-7
CDR3aa: CASSQDFRSRLVLEQYF

len: 15
v_gene: TRBV7-2
j_gene: TRBJ1-5
CDR3aa: CASSYGPGDNQPQLF

len: 15
v_gene: TRBV19
j_gene: TRBJ2-7
CDR3aa: CTSSMGLVPTYEQYF

len: 16
v_gene: TRBV4-1
j_gene: TRBJ2-7
CDR3aa: CASSPGEAGGIGEQYF

len: 16
v_gene: TRBV6-1
j_gene: TRBJ2-7
CDR3aa: CASRNSQGGYSYEQYF

len: 14
v_gene: TRBV15
j_gene: TRBJ2-5
CDR3aa: CATRSGGVGETQYF

len: 15
v_gene: TRBV2
j_gene: TRBJ2-6
CDR3aa: CASWDSFSGANVLTF

len: 16
v_gene: TRBV9
j_gene: TRBJ2-7
CDR3aa: CASSEGRTSGREEQYF

len: 15
v_gene: TRBV18
j_gene: TRBJ2-7
CDR3aa: CVSSRLQGAAYEQYF